This T cell receptor (beta chain) was identified during a study of T cell changes during pregnancy in multiple sclerosis. Data came from immunoSEQ multiplex PCR; TCRdb stores just in-frame clones and leaves some out. The sample yields 40,000 to 45,000 clones, approximately 92% seen once. The CDR3 is 13 residues long. V usage is TRBV21-1 and J usage is TRBJ2-2; the D call of TRBD1 is as the table states it, not checked on the DNA. TRBV21-1 has pseudogene status. Sequences were derived from CD4+ T cells from peripheral blood mononuclear cells, sampled in the first trimester of pregnancy. The sequence derives from a female donor with multiple sclerosis, enrolled in a pregnancy study. DNA for the CDR3: TGTGCCAGCAGCACACAGGGCGCCGGGGAGCTGTTTTTT. Protein product: CASSTQGAGELFF.